Sequencing of this TCR beta chain was carried out in a study of cytomegalovirus exposure and HLA in healthy donors. On the study more broadly: It was reported in a later analysis that the same platform had been used for the roughly 130 validation repertoires as for the 550 to 750 first-cohort repertoires.

Overall study findings and caveats: Subsequent analysis found a tendency for first-cohort TCR clusters to co-occur within the 95 to 150 validation repertoires.

Concerning this clone itself: Its specificity is unknown.

Some clones are missing from TCRdb's copy, which holds only in-frame ones; the method was immunoSEQ multiplex PCR. The sample lists 180,000 or so clones; about 89% were seen once. The germline CDR1 and CDR2 sequences are LNHDA and SQIVND (reference sequence). With 9 bases clipped from V and 2 bases from J, the junction kept 8 bases outside the gene matches. CDR3 length equals 14 residues. This clonotype was obtained from a man aged 25 to 45 in good health and CMV-seropositive. The rearrangement links TRBV19 to TRBJ2-7; 9 bases are a match to TRBD2. Sequencing was performed on PBMCs. CDR3: CASQRTSVAYEQYF. Written as DNA, the CDR3 is TGTGCCAGCCAGCGGACTAGCGTGGCCTACGAGCAGTACTTC.